These 30 T cell receptor beta chains were all obtained from the same sample, sequenced in a study of CD8 T cells in ankylosing spondylitis. TCRdb analysed the 5' RACE reads with MiXCR anew, one entry per CDR3 protein. The sample has over 200,000 distinct CDR3 sequences; under 12% are singletons. Sequenced sample: blood, either unsorted or a sorted T cell fraction (not recorded which). These receptors were collected from a male donor with ankylosing spondylitis or in good health (not recorded which).

Concerning this clonotype itself: The junction and the germline gene differ at one end; a read error may be behind it. The V gene is TRBV7-7, the J gene TRBJ2-3; D is perhaps TRBD1 (7 bases). The germline V gene has CDR1 SSHAT and CDR2 FNYEAQ (reference sequence). The CDR3 is 15 residues long. The CDR3 DNA reads TGTGCTAGCAGCTTAAGCCCCCAGGGGGGAGATACGCAGTATTTT. This sequence encodes CASSLSPQGGDTQYF.

This clonotype was seen repeatedly, ten times or more. J is TRBJ2-1 and V is TRBV20-1; D remains unclear. Looked up from germline, CDR1 is DFQATT and CDR2 is SNEGSKA (reference sequence). The V end lost 1 base, the J end lost 6 bases, and 10 bases lay between the germline ends. The length of the CDR3 is 13 residues. For the CDR3, the DNA is TGCAGTGCTAGAGCTCCTCCAACCAATGAGCAGTTCTTC. It is translated as CSARAPPTNEQFF.

The chain links TRBV20-1 to TRBJ2-7; D possibly corresponds to TRBD2 (6 bases). The CDR3 covers 14 residues. Germline values: CDR1 DFQATT, CDR2 SNEGSKA (reference sequence). Trimming removed 3 bases at V and 0 bases at J, with 12 bases between. For the CDR3, the DNA is TGCAGTGCTAGCCTAGTCGGGGGCTCCTACGAGCAGTACTTC. This translates into CSASLVGGSYEQYF.

This clonotype was recorded at least ten times. The chain couples TRBV5-1 to TRBJ2-7; D is perhaps TRBD1 or TRBD2 (5 bases each). The CDR3 is made up of 14 amino acids. V lost 1 base to trimming and J lost 4 bases, with 12 bases between them. CDR1 is SGHRS, CDR2 YFSETQ, per germline. CDR3 loop: CASSLRGTGYEQYF. The DNA for the CDR3 is TGCGCCAGCAGCTTGCGGGGAACAGGATACGAGCAGTACTTC.

This clonotype has only a few counts. The genes are TRBV7-2 and TRBJ2-3, with 10 bases aligning to TRBD1. Germline V gene sequence: CDR1 SGHTA, CDR2 FQGNSA. The CDR3 consists of 15 residues. V lost 5 bases and J lost 10; bases outside the gene matches: 12. The CDR3 here is CASSDPGTGVFPQYF. The CDR3 nucleotides are TGTGCCAGCAGCGACCCCGGGACAGGGGTTTTCCCGCAGTATTTT.

The J gene is TRBJ1-5, the V gene TRBV12-3 or TRBV12-4; D uncertain. V lost 3 bases, J lost 1 base, and 7 bases lay in between. There are 14 residues in the CDR3. This CDR3 is CASSFRESNQPQHF. The CDR3, as DNA: TGTGCCAGCAGTTTTAGGGAAAGCAATCAGCCCCAGCATTTT.

This clonotype was found many times. The rearrangement joins TRBV5-1 to TRBJ2-1; TRBD2 aligns across 9 bases. The CDR3 spans 14 residues. J gave up 10 bases and V 0 bases, and 5 bases lay outside the gene matches. Germline V gene lookup returns CDR1 SGHRS and CDR2 YFSETQ. CDR3: CASSLGGGAEEQFF. DNA for the CDR3: TGCGCCAGCAGCTTGGGCGGGGGGGCAGAAGAGCAGTTCTTC.

This clonotype came up a few times. The rearrangement joins TRBV5-1 to TRBJ1-1; maybe TRBD1 (6 bases). CDR1 SGHRS and CDR2 YFSETQ come from the germline V gene. This CDR3 has 13 residues. The V gene lost 7 bases and the J gene lost 1 base, with 11 bases spanning the gap. The CDR3 loop reads CASALQGNTEAFF. CDR3 sequence (DNA): TGCGCCAGCGCGCTACAGGGGAACACTGAAGCTTTCTTT.

This clonotype was counted many times. The rearrangement uses TRBV12-3 or TRBV12-4 and TRBJ1-6; TRBD1 matches 10 bases. This CDR3 region has 14 residues. The V and J ends lost 4 bases and 9 bases, in that order; junction bases with no gene match: 3. CDR3 loop: CASSSGQGSSPLHF. As DNA, the CDR3 is TGTGCCAGCAGTTCGGGACAGGGGAGTTCACCCCTCCACTTT.

This clonotype was seen only a few times. This chain links TRBV6-1 with TRBJ1-1, with D perhaps matching TRBD1 (5 bases). Germline V gene lookup returns CDR1 MNHNS and CDR2 SASEGT. V lost 10 bases to trimming and J lost 4 bases, with 22 bases between them. This CDR3 is 15 amino acids long. In nucleotides, the CDR3 is TGTGCCATCACCCTGGAGGACATCACTTCCACTGAAGCTTTCTTT. This gives the protein CAITLEDITSTEAFF.

There are many counts of this clonotype. This chain uses TRBV5-1 with TRBJ2-5; D is ambiguous. This CDR3 has 12 amino acids. CDR1 is SGHRS, CDR2 YFSETQ, per germline. V lost 2 bases and J 0 bases, leaving 2 bases between the germline ends. This chain's CDR3 is CASSFDQETQYF. The CDR3 DNA is TGCGCCAGCAGCTTTGACCAAGAGACCCAGTACTTC.

As DNA, the CDR3 is TGTGCCAGCAGTTACTCGATGATGGGAGGCTTCTATGGCTACACCTTC. This encodes CASSYSMMGGFYGYTF. The chain joins TRBV6-5 to TRBJ1-2, with D uncertain. The CDR3 length is 16 residues. V lost 0 bases, J lost 4 bases, and 15 bases lay in between. Germline-derived CDR1 and CDR2 are MNHEY and SVGAGI.

This clonotype has only a few counts. This sequence joins TRBV10-3 and TRBJ2-1, with D tentatively TRBD1 (5 bases). V lost 10 bases to trimming and J lost 4 bases, with 14 bases between them. The CDR3 has 13 residues. Looked up from germline, CDR1 is ENHRY and CDR2 is SYGVKD. The CDR3 protein is CANAQGKYNEQFF. CDR3 in DNA: TGTGCCAACGCGCAGGGAAAATACAATGAGCAGTTCTTC.

V usage is TRBV20-1 and J usage is TRBJ2-7; the D gene is possibly TRBD1 (5 bases). Germline V gene data show CDR1 as DFQATT and CDR2 as SNEGSKA (reference sequence). The CDR3 contains 11 residues. The V and J ends lost 4 bases and 2 bases respectively, with 6 bases between them. In DNA form, the CDR3 reads TGCAGTGCTAAGGACACCTACGAGCAGTACTTC. Translation: CSAKDTYEQYF.

This clonotype showed up many times. The junction differs from germline at one of its ends, possibly a read error. This chain joins TRBV7-7 and TRBJ2-3; a weak D match, TRBD2 (6 bases). Germline V gene sequence: CDR1 SSHAT, CDR2 FNYEAQ (reference sequence). The CDR3 runs 14 residues. The CDR3 region has the DNA TGTGCTAGCAGCGATGGGGGGAGCACAGATACGCAGTATTTT. It codes for CASSDGGSTDTQYF.

This clonotype was seen at least ten times. The chain couples TRBV12-3 or TRBV12-4 to TRBJ1-1; no definite D call. This CDR3 has 15 residues. V lost 6 bases and J 3 bases, leaving 17 bases between the germline ends. The chain's CDR3 is CASSLNTDGYTEAFF. CDR3 nucleotides: TGTGCCAGCAGCCTTAATACGGACGGGTACACTGAAGCTTTCTTT.

The table lists this clonotype with many counts. V is TRBV7-2 and J is TRBJ1-6, with D unclear. In germline, CDR1 is SGHTA, CDR2 FQGNSA. The CDR3 totals 14 residues. The V and J ends lost 3 bases and 7 bases respectively, with 10 bases between them. The DNA of the CDR3 is TGTGCCAGCAGCTTTGAACAGACAAATTCACCCCTCCACTTT. Its protein is CASSFEQTNSPLHF.

This clonotype has a count of ten or more. The V call is TRBV7-2, the J call TRBJ2-1; no clear D. Trimming pared 5 bases from V and 12 bases from J, leaving 20 bases between. This CDR3 spans 14 amino acids. Germline values: CDR1 SGHTA, CDR2 FQGNSA. DNA for the CDR3: TGTGCCAGCAGCAGGTCTGAGCGAGCCCCGGGGCAGTTCTTC. Protein sequence: CASSRSERAPGQFF. The whole variable domain, filled in from reference TRBV7-2 and TRBJ2-1, reads GAGVSQSPSNKVTEKGKDVELRCDPISGHTALYWYRQSLGQGLEFLIYFQGNSAPDKSGLPSDRFSAERTGGSVSTLTIQRTQQEDSAVYLCASSRSERAPGQFFGPGTRLTVL.

This clonotype was detected a few times. This rearrangement joins TRBV27 to TRBJ2-5, with D possibly matching TRBD2 (5 bases). Trimming pared 5 bases from V and 5 bases from J, leaving 9 bases between. This CDR3 has 12 amino acids. The germline V gene encodes CDR1 MNHEY and CDR2 SMNVEV (reference sequence). CDR3 bases: TGTGCCAGCAGTCGCAGCGGTGAGACCCAGTACTTC. Residues: CASSRSGETQYF.

In this sample, this clonotype turned up many times. The rearrangement joins TRBV7-2 to TRBJ2-1; D is unclear. V was trimmed by 6 bases and J by 0 bases, leaving 6 bases between them. Germline-derived CDR1 and CDR2 are SGHTA and FQGNSA. This CDR3 region has 13 residues. DNA of the CDR3: TGTGCCAGCAGTCAACCCTCCTACAATGAGCAGTTCTTC. This encodes CASSQPSYNEQFF.

The V gene is TRBV3-1, the J gene TRBJ2-1, with 7 bases that match TRBD1. This CDR3 spans 14 amino acids. The ends lost 4 bases at V and 10 bases at J; junction bases unmatched: 10. In germline, CDR1 is LGHDT, CDR2 YNNKEL (reference sequence). CDR3 in DNA: TGTGCCAGCAGCCCCGACAGGGTGGTAAGGGAGCAGTTCTTC. Translating it yields CASSPDRVVREQFF.

This clonotype was counted ten times or more. CDR3 sequence reads: CASSLTRGGFAYNEQFF. CDR3 sequence (DNA): TGTGCCAGCAGCTTGACCAGGGGAGGCTTTGCCTACAATGAGCAGTTCTTC. This chain joins TRBV5-6 and TRBJ2-1, with D tentatively TRBD1 or TRBD2 (6 bases each). The V and J ends lost 1 base and 2 bases respectively, with 16 bases between them. Germline V gives CDR1 SGHDT, CDR2 YYEEEE. The CDR3 extends over 17 amino acids.

This clonotype was detected ten times or more. The chain links TRBV7-6 to TRBJ2-3; D perhaps matches TRBD2 (7 bases). V lost 1 base and J 9 bases, leaving 11 bases between the germline ends. Per the germline V gene, CDR1 is SGHVS and CDR2 is FNYEAQ. There are 13 residues in the CDR3. The CDR3 sequence is CASSLVGGGTQYF. CDR3 nucleotide sequence: TGTGCCAGCAGCTTAGTAGGGGGAGGGACGCAGTATTTT. Complete variable domain (other parts from reference TRBV7-6 and TRBJ2-3): GAGVSQSPRYKVTKRGQDVALRCDPISGHVSLYWYRQALGQGPEFLTYFNYEAQQDKSGLPNDRFSAERPEGSISTLTIQRTEQRDSAMYRCASSLVGGGTQYFGPGTRLTVL.

This clonotype has a count of ten or more. This chain connects TRBV15 to TRBJ2-5, with D possibly being TRBD1 (6 bases). The V gene's germline CDR1 is LNHNV and CDR2 YYDKDF (reference sequence). The CDR3 totals 16 residues. V lost 1 base and J lost 8, with 20 bases in between. The CDR3 bases are TGTGCCACCAGCAGAGTGGGGGACACTCACCAAGTTACCCAGTACTTC. Translated, it gives CATSRVGDTHQVTQYF.

There are many counts of this clonotype. This chain joins TRBV5-5 and TRBJ1-1; no firm D call. Looked up from germline, CDR1 is SGHKS and CDR2 is YYEKEE (reference sequence). The V gene lost 4 bases and the J gene lost 1 base, with 14 bases spanning the gap. The CDR3 runs 15 residues. CDR3 DNA sequence: TGTGCCAGCAGCGAAACTTTCAACAAGAACACTGAAGCTTTCTTT. It encodes CASSETFNKNTEAFF.

This clonotype was detected ten times or more. V and J are TRBV7-2 and TRBJ2-7; weak D call: TRBD1 (5 bases). This CDR3 has 15 amino acids. The germline V and J ends were trimmed by 1 base and 0 bases, with 10 bases remaining between them. Germline V CDR1 and CDR2: SGHTA, FQGNSA. DNA for the CDR3: TGTGCCAGCAGCTTAGATTGGGGCCTCTCCTACGAGCAGTACTTC. Protein: CASSLDWGLSYEQYF. Complete variable domain (other parts from reference TRBV7-2 and TRBJ2-7): GAGVSQSPSNKVTEKGKDVELRCDPISGHTALYWYRQSLGQGLEFLIYFQGNSAPDKSGLPSDRFSAERTGGSVSTLTIQRTQQEDSAVYLCASSLDWGLSYEQYFGPGTRLTVT.

This clonotype has a count of ten or more. V and J are TRBV29-1 and TRBJ2-5; D ambiguous. This CDR3 has 13 amino acids. Looked up from germline, CDR1 is SQVTM and CDR2 is ANQGSEA. The V end lost 0 bases, the J end lost 2 bases, and 7 bases lay between the germline ends. This CDR3 reads CSVEDGRQETQYF. In DNA, the CDR3 is TGCAGCGTTGAAGACGGTAGGCAAGAGACCCAGTACTTC.

There are many counts of this clonotype. The J gene is TRBJ2-1, the V gene TRBV4-2; either TRBD1 or TRBD2 may supply D (5 bases each). Germline V CDR1 and CDR2: LGHNA, YNFKEQ. This CDR3 contains 15 residues. The V gene lost 2 bases and the J gene lost 2 bases, with 10 bases spanning the gap. CDR3 protein: CASSQFGGAYNEQFF. CDR3 DNA: TGTGCCAGCAGCCAATTTGGGGGAGCCTACAATGAGCAGTTCTTC.

This clonotype was recorded many times. V usage is TRBV12-3 or TRBV12-4 and J usage is TRBJ2-2; D not resolved. The CDR3 is 13 amino acids. V shed 6 bases and J shed 6 bases, with 11 bases lying between them. The CDR3 coding sequence is TGTGCCAGCAGCCCACAGCTTCCCGGGGAGCTGTTTTTT. It is translated as CASSPQLPGELFF.

This clonotype was detected many times. The chain employs TRBV5-6 and TRBJ2-3; D perhaps matches TRBD2 (5 bases). The germline gives CDR1 SGHDT, CDR2 YYEEEE. CDR3 length: 14 residues. Trimming cost V 3 bases and J 2 bases, with 10 bases left between them. CDR3 sequence (DNA): TGTGCCAGCAGCTATGGACTTGACACAGATACGCAGTATTTT. This encodes CASSYGLDTDTQYF.